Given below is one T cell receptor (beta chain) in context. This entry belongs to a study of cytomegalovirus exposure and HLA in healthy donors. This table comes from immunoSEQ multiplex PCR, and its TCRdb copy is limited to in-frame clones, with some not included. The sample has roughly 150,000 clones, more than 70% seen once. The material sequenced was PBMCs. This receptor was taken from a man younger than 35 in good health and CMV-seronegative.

The CDR3 sequence is CASSCGLAGVSNEQFF. Written as DNA, the CDR3 is TGTGCCAGCAGTTGCGGACTAGCGGGGGTAAGTAATGAGCAGTTCTTC. The V and J genes are TRBV6-5 and TRBJ2-1; TRBD2 agrees at 13 bases. Trimming cost V 4 bases and J 7 bases; bases outside gene matches: 7. The germline CDR1 and CDR2 sequences are MNHEY and SVGAGI. This CDR3 contains 16 residues.